A selection of T cell receptor beta chains follows, all from one sample in a study of CD8+ T cells in alopecia areata. Repertoires were generated with immunoSEQ multiplex PCR, while TCRdb's copy carries only in-frame clones and drops some. The repertoire holds some 110,000 clones, with roughly 66% as singletons. Sequencing was carried out using CD4+ T cells sorted from blood. Receptors originate from a human donor in good health. Each CDR3 is given with its conserved first and last residue. Each record gives: V gene, J gene, D gene, clone size, CDR3 DNA, CDR3 protein. D genes are given only for firm matches. Size is stated for part of the rows, as once, few or many counts, or as a class when the clone is expanded.

>TRBV29-1|TRBJ1-2|TRBD1|.
TGCAGCGTTCCAAACAGGGGTGGCGGGTCCTATGGCTACACCTTC
CSVPNRGGGSYGYTF
>TRBV29-1|TRBJ2-3|TRBD2|few
TGCAGCGTTAGCGGGGGAACCACAGATACGCAGTATTTT
CSVSGGTTDTQYF
>TRBV7-2|TRBJ1-2|.|medium-sized
TGTGCCAGCAGCTTAAATCAGCAGGTCTACACCTTC
CASSLNQQVYTF
>TRBV5-1|TRBJ2-5|.|few
TGCGCCAGCACCTACCTAGGGGAGACCCAGTACTTC
CASTYLGETQYF
>TRBV11-2|TRBJ1-1|.|.
TGTGCCAGCAGCCCCGGGGAGGCCTCGTTAGAAGCTTTCTTT
CASSPGEASLEAFF
>TRBV5-4|TRBJ2-1|TRBD2|.
TGTGCCAGCAGCGCACAGACTAGCGGGGTCAATGAGCAGTTCTTC
CASSAQTSGVNEQFF
>TRBV15|TRBJ2-5|.|.
TGTGCCACCAGCAGGAATACAGGGTACCAAGAGACCCAGTACTTC
CATSRNTGYQETQYF
>TRBV30|TRBJ2-1|.|.
TGTGCCTGGAGACGCCCCTCTCTCTACAATGAGCAGTTCTTC
CAWRRPSLYNEQFF
>TRBV29-1|TRBJ2-1|.|.
TGCAGCGTTGAAGTGGAGGGACCTCAGTTCTTC
CSVEVEGPQFF
>TRBV4-1|TRBJ2-2|.|.
TGCGCCAGCAGCCAAGATCGGGTCGGGGAGCTGTTTTTT
CASSQDRVGELFF
>TRBV30|TRBJ2-6|.|.
TGTGCCTGGAGTGTATTTAACTCTGGGGCCAACGTCCTGACTTTC
CAWSVFNSGANVLTF
>TRBV30|TRBJ1-2|.|.
TGTGCCTGGAGTTCAGGGGTCGGCTACACCTTC
CAWSSGVGYTF
>TRBV7-9|TRBJ2-1|.|few
TGTGCCAGCAGCTTAGTTCTAGGGGAGCAGTTCTTC
CASSLVLGEQFF
>TRBV29-1|TRBJ1-1|.|.
TGCAGCGTCTCCCGGCAGGGAGGTAACACTGAAGCTTTCTTT
CSVSRQGGNTEAFF
>TRBV7-2|TRBJ2-7|.|.
TGTGCCAGCAGCTTAGCTAATGGGTACGAGCAGTACTTC
CASSLANGYEQYF
>TRBV7-9|TRBJ2-1|.|few
TGTGCCAGCAAACTAGCCCCCCACAATGAGCAGTTCTTC
CASKLAPHNEQFF
>TRBV11-2|TRBJ2-3|.|.
TGTGCCAGCAGCTCTTACACAGATACGCAGTATTTT
CASSSYTDTQYF
>TRBV7-9|TRBJ1-1|TRBD1|.
TGTGCCAGCAGCATCCGGGACAGATTACCTAACACTGAAGCTTTCTTT
CASSIRDRLPNTEAFF
>TRBV5-6|TRBJ1-2|.|.
TGTGCCAGCGGCCCCTTTATCGGGGGCGCAGGCTATGGCTACACCTTC
CASGPFIGGAGYGYTF
>TRBV19|TRBJ2-2|.|few
TGTGCCAGTAGTATACAACGTATACAGGGTTACACCGGGGAGCTGTTTTTT
CASSIQRIQGYTGELFF
>TRBV5-6|TRBJ1-2|.|once
TGTGCCAGCAGCTTGCAGGGGCTGGACTATGGCTACACCTTC
CASSLQGLDYGYTF
>TRBV13|TRBJ2-7|TRBD1|.
TGTGCCAGCACCCTGATAGGGGGCAGCGTTAGGGCAGGATACGAGCAGTACTTC
CASTLIGGSVRAGYEQYF
>TRBV29-1|TRBJ2-1|TRBD2|.
TGCAGCGTACGGACTAGCGGGTCAACGGATGAGCAGTTCTTC
CSVRTSGSTDEQFF
>TRBV7-2|TRBJ2-3|.|.
TGTGCCAGCAGCGGGCCGTCGGCAGATACGCAGTATTTT
CASSGPSADTQYF
>TRBV5-1|TRBJ1-1|TRBD1|.
TGCGCCAGCAGTCGACAGGGGGACACTGAAGCTTTCTTT
CASSRQGDTEAFF
>TRBV30|TRBJ1-5|.|few
TGTGCCTGGAGTTCAACCGGGGAGGGACCCCAGCATTTT
CAWSSTGEGPQHF
>TRBV30|TRBJ2-5|.|few
TGTGCCTGGAGTCCCGCCCGCCTGTCTGGGGAGACCCAGTACTTC
CAWSPARLSGETQYF
>TRBV5-1|TRBJ2-3|.|.
TGCGCCAGCAGCTGGGACGGGGATACGCAGTATTTT
CASSWDGDTQYF
>TRBV7-2|TRBJ2-1|.|.
TGTGCCAGCAGCTTAGGACGTAGGAATGAGCAGTTCTTC
CASSLGRRNEQFF
>TRBV5-1|TRBJ2-1|.|.
TGCGCCAGCAGCTTGGCCAATCGGGGCACCAATGAGCAGTTCTTC
CASSLANRGTNEQFF
>TRBV15|TRBJ2-5|.|.
TGTGCCACCAGCAGAGATGGCCCCACGGGGGAGACCCAGTACTTC
CATSRDGPTGETQYF
>TRBV7-2|TRBJ2-3|.|.
TGTGCCAGCAGCTTTCGCCCGGCAGATACGCAGTATTTT
CASSFRPADTQYF